Listed below are T cell receptor beta chains from one sample, sequenced in a study of control samples from healthy donors and cancer patients. Sequencing used immunoSEQ multiplex PCR; TCRdb keeps in-frame clones, though not all of them. The repertoire holds a few hundred thousand clones, with roughly 90% as singletons. Sample: PBMCs. These receptors were collected from a man aged 40-49 years with head and neck cancer. The CDR3 runs from the conserved cysteine through the conserved F or W. Each record gives: V gene, J gene, CDR3 protein.

>TRBV5-1|TRBJ1-1
CASSSRTGQPGTEAFF
>TRBV9|TRBJ2-6
CASSGTRPGANVLTF
>TRBV19|TRBJ2-1
CATSRFMTGGNEQFF
>TRBV6-6|TRBJ2-7
CASSYSQGNYEQYF
>TRBV30|TRBJ1-5
CAWSTGNQPQHF
>TRBV24-1|TRBJ1-4
CATAAGDEKLFF
>TRBV2|TRBJ1-2
CASSENRGNNYGYTF
>TRBV19|TRBJ2-5
CASRPGGARETQYF
>TRBV7-9|TRBJ2-7
CASSLTGGVSGEQYF
>TRBV7-3|TRBJ2-3
CASSLSRSTDTQYF
>TRBV5-6|TRBJ2-7
CASSFRTSGNSEEQYF
>TRBV18|TRBJ2-7
CASSWWADTYEQYF
>TRBV28|TRBJ1-5
CASTPWGEGQPQHF
>TRBV18|TRBJ2-3
CASSPSQGTDTQYF
>TRBV11-3|TRBJ2-7
CASSLDASYEQYF
>TRBV29-1|TRBJ2-7
CSAAPDNSYEQYF
>TRBV6-2/TRBV6-3|TRBJ1-3
CASSLTGRSGNTIYF
>TRBV7-3|TRBJ2-7
CASSPGTSGGEQYF
>TRBV6-5|TRBJ2-5
CASGRETGGRETQYF
>TRBV3-1/TRBV3-2|TRBJ2-7
CASSLSRDSSYEQYF
>TRBV9|TRBJ2-2
CASSVGVNPNTGELFF
>TRBV27|TRBJ2-7
CASSFVGGPYEQYF
>TRBV7-9|TRBJ1-1
CASSFRQGISMNTEAFF
>TRBV2|TRBJ2-2
CASEPAENTGELFF
>TRBV24-1|TRBJ2-5
CATSPAHSGTGVGETQYF
>TRBV5-1|TRBJ2-7
CASSFTQGSYEQYF
>TRBV7-8|TRBJ2-1
CASSFATSGRRLSSYNEQFF
>TRBV28|TRBJ2-1
CASSTRTGLTEQFF
>TRBV5-1|TRBJ2-5
CASSPGLAGQETQYF
>TRBV27|TRBJ1-2
CASSWRREGGGYTF
>TRBV28|TRBJ2-7
CASSLQGARDEQYF
>TRBV10-3|TRBJ1-4
CATRDRGNEKLFF
>TRBV5-1|TRBJ2-5
CASSVQETQYF
>TRBV7-9|TRBJ1-1
CASSPYLALNTEAFF
>TRBV7-3|TRBJ2-3
CASSRKGGEGDTQYF
>TRBV18|TRBJ1-5
CASSPELGQGGNQPQHF
>TRBV30|TRBJ2-1
CAWSDVSGRFTEQFF
>TRBV5-4|TRBJ1-1
CASSPGDRALMNTEAFF
>TRBV4-1|TRBJ1-2
CASSRDRGLNYGYTF
>TRBV5-1|TRBJ2-6
CASSLESGANVLTF
>TRBV14|TRBJ2-5
CASSQGGTTAETQYF
>TRBV4-3|TRBJ2-7
CASSQAAGGGSSYEQYF
>TRBV15|TRBJ1-2
CATSTGLIDYGYTF
>TRBV27|TRBJ2-1
CASSLPGTGGSKEQFF
>TRBV6-2/TRBV6-3|TRBJ1-1
CASSPLLYGATEAFF
>TRBV5-6|TRBJ1-2
CASSLGRTSNYGYTF
>TRBV13|TRBJ2-7
CASSLGGRGYEQYF
>TRBV9|TRBJ2-5
CASSVAGQGVVQETQYF
>TRBV7-9|TRBJ2-1
CASSPSSGVNEQFF
>TRBV19|TRBJ2-6
CASTVAAGRSGANVLTF
>TRBV19|TRBJ2-5
CASSPYISQETQYF
>TRBV24-1|TRBJ2-5
CATSDPSGAGETQYF